The table lists the clone carrying this T cell receptor (beta chain) with a few counts. Its specificity is not known. MiXCR, run by TCRdb on the 5' RACE reads, gives a single entry per CDR3 protein. The sample comprises about 790,000 distinct CDR3 sequences, 15% to 20% of which are singletons, and around 13% rests with the top ten. The data stem from a study of identical twins. Study outcomes and limitations: Twin-shared out-of-frame alpha sequences showed excess low generation probability. In beta out-of-frame sequences, the excess sharing between twins was weaker. Models, which agreed with sharing between unrelated individuals, nonetheless underestimated the out-of-frame TCR alpha sharing seen in monozygotic twins.

These data are also associated with another study on T cells expressing NK-cell markers. That paper notes: As a fraction of CD8+ T cells, dominant NKG2C+ clonotypes reached about 1.0-7.0% in more than five donors.

Sequences were obtained from PBMCs. The TCR was taken from a woman in her late teens or twenties in good health.

The CDR3 here is CASSSHGERTEAFF. The CDR3 DNA reads TGTGCCAGCAGCTCCCATGGGGAACGGACTGAAGCTTTCTTT. The chain joins TRBV11-2 to TRBJ1-1; no firm D call. This CDR3 is built from 14 residues. V lost 4 bases to trimming and J lost 5 bases, with 14 bases between them. The germline V gene has CDR1 SGHAT and CDR2 FQNNGV.